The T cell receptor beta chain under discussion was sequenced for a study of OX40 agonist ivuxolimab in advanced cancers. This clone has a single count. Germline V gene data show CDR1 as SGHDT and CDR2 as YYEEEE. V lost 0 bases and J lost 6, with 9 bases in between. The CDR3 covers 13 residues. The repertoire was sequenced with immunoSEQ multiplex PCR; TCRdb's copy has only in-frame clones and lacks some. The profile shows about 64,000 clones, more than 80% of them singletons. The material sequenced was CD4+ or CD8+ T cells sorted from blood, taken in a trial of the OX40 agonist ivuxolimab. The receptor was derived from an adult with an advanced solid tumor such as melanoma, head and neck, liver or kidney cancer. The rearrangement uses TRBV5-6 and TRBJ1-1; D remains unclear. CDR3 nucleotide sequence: TGTGCCAGCAGCTTGGGGGGAGGCGCTGAAGCTTTCTTT. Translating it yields CASSLGGGAEAFF.